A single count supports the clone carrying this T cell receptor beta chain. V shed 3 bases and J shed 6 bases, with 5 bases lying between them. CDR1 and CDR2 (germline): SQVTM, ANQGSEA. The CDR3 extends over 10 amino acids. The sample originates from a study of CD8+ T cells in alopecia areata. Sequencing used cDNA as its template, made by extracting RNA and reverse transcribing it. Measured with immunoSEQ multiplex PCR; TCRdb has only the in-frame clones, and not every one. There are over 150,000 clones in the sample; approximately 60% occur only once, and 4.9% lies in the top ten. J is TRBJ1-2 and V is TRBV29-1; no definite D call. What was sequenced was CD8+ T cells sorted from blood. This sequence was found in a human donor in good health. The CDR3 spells CSVDADGYTF. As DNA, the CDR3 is TGCAGCGTTGATGCAGATGGCTACACCTTC.